This T cell receptor beta chain is from a study of monozygotic twins with inflammatory bowel disease. Broader study findings: The inverse Simpson measure of TCRbeta diversity was lower in IBD patients than in healthy co-twins.

Turning to this clonotype: Its target is not known.

Each TCR library used roughly 3,500 ng of total RNA. In eight separate reactions per sample, cDNA was generated. With the 5' RACE reads reprocessed, TCRdb shows one record per CDR3 protein and no DNA. The sample features approximately 420,000 distinct CDR3 sequences, with 2.4% in its top ten. Germline V lookup: CDR1 MGHRA, CDR2 YSYEKL. This CDR3 has 18 residues. V and J are TRBV4-1 and TRBJ2-2; with no DNA, the TCRdb D assignment of TRBD2 cannot be verified. Sample: blood. This TCR derives from a human donor with ulcerative colitis or Crohn's disease, or a healthy co-twin of an affected twin (not recorded which). CDR3 residues: CASSQAASSGSFPGELFF.